The sequence of this T cell receptor (beta chain) was determined in a study of cytomegalovirus exposure and HLA in healthy donors. Use of 60 Vbeta and 13 Jbeta primers characterized the PCR. In the original processing: About 80 million unique TCR beta chains, about 11 million of them shared, were counted by a later analysis. Clones were read by immunoSEQ multiplex PCR, and TCRdb kept only the in-frame ones, dropping some. Clone size and the V and J calls come from that table; the DNA yielded D and trimming. Of 150,000 or so clones listed, around four fifths are singletons. This CDR3 is 13 amino acids long. Trimming left V 3 bases short and J 6 bases short, with 14 bases between. Germline CDR1 reads GTSNPN; CDR2 reads SVGIG (reference sequence). A remark on this clone: The target antigen is unknown.

Those who donated were healthy bone marrow donors. Study observations and caveats: Likely technical artifact: a cluster of highly shared sequence variants.

Sequenced sample: PBMCs. V is TRBV30 and J is TRBJ1-2; D perhaps matches TRBD1 (6 bases). The sequence derives from a woman aged 45 to 65 in good health and CMV-seropositive. The CDR3 sequence: CAWSPGTGHGYTF. In DNA form, the CDR3 reads TGTGCCTGGAGCCCGGGTACAGGGCATGGCTACACCTTC. Full variable domain (outside the CDR3, taken from reference TRBV30 and TRBJ1-2): SQTIHQWPATLVQPVGSPLSLECTVEGTSNPNLYWYRQAAGRGLQLLFYSVGIGQISSEVPQNLSASRPQDRQFILSSKKLLLSDSGFYLCAWSPGTGHGYTFGSGTRLTVV.